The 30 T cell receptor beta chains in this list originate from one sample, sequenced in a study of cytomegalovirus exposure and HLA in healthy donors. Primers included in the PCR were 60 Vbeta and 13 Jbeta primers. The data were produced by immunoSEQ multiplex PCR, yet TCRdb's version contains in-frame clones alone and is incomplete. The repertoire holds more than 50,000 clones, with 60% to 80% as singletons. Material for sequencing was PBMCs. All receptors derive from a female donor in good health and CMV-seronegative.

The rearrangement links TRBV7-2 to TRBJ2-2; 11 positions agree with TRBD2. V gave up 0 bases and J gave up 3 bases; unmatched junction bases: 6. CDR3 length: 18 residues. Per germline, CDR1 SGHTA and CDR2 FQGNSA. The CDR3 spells CASSLAPLAGGDTGELFF. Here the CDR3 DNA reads TGTGCCAGCAGCTTAGCCCCCCTAGCGGGAGGCGACACCGGGGAGCTGTTTTTT.

The CDR3 sequence: CASSQDFGSSYNEQFF. For the CDR3, the DNA is TGTGCCAGCAGCCAAGATTTTGGGAGCTCCTACAATGAGCAGTTCTTC. V is TRBV4-2 and J is TRBJ2-1, with a possible D match to TRBD2 (5 bases). The CDR3 spans 16 residues. V lost 0 bases and J 0 bases, leaving 9 bases between the germline ends. The germline V gene has CDR1 LGHNA and CDR2 YNFKEQ.

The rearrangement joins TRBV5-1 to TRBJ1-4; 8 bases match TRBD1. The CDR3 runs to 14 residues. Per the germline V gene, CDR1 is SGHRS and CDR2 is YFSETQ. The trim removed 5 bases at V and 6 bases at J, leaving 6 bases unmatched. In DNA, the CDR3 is TGCGCCAGCAGTATCCAGGGGGCCGATGAAAAACTGTTTTTT. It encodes CASSIQGADEKLFF.

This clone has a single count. The CDR3 is CASSGLGGRGADTQYF. The CDR3 region has the DNA TGTGCCAGCAGTGGTCTCGGTGGGAGGGGCGCAGATACGCAGTATTTT. V usage is TRBV6-6 and J usage is TRBJ2-3; TRBD2 aligns across 7 bases. J was trimmed by 4 bases and V by 5 bases; bases with no gene match: 12. Germline V gene sequence: CDR1 MNHNY, CDR2 SVGAGI (reference sequence). This CDR3 is built from 16 residues.

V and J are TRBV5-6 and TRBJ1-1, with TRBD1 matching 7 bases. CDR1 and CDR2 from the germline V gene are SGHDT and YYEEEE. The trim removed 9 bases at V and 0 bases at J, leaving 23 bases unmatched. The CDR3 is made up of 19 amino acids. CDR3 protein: CANPGFFDRALAMNTEAFF. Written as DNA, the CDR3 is TGTGCCAACCCAGGTTTTTTTGACAGGGCCCTCGCGATGAACACTGAAGCTTTCTTT. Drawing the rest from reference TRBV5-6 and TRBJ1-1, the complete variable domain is DAGVTQSPTHLIKTRGQQVTLRCSPKSGHDTVSWYQQALGQGPQFIFQYYEEEERQRGNFPDRFSGHQFPNYSSELNVNALLLGDSALYLCANPGFFDRALAMNTEAFFGQGTRLTVV.

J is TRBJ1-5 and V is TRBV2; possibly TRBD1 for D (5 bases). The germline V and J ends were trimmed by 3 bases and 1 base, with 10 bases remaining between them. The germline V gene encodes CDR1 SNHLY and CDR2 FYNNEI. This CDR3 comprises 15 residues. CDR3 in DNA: TGTGCCAGCAGTGAGCAGGGTCTAAGCAATCAGCCCCAGCATTTT. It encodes CASSEQGLSNQPQHF. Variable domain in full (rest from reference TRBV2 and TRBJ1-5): EPEVTQTPSHQVTQMGQEVILRCVPISNHLYFYWYRQILGQKVEFLVSFYNNEISEKSEIFDDQFSVERPDGSNFTLKIRSTKLEDSAMYFCASSEQGLSNQPQHFGDGTRLSIL.

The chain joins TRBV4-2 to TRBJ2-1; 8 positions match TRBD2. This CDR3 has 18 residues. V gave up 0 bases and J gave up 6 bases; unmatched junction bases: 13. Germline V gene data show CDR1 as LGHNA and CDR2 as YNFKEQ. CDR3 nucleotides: TGTGCCAGCAGCCAAGATTCGTCTCGGGGGGGGCTCACCAATGAGCAGTTCTTC. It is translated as CASSQDSSRGGLTNEQFF.

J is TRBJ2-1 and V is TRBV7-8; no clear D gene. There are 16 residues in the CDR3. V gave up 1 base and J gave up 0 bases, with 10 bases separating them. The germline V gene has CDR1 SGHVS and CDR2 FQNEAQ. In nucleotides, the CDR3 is TGTGCCAGCAGCTTAGACCGCGGCGGCTCCTACAATGAGCAGTTCTTC. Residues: CASSLDRGGSYNEQFF.

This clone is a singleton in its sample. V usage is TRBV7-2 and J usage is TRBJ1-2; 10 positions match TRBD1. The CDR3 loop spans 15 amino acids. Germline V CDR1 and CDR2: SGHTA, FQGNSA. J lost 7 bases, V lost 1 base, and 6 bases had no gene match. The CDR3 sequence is CASSLGGTGVGGYTF. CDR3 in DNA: TGTGCCAGCAGCTTAGGGGGGACAGGGGTGGGTGGCTACACCTTC.

The CDR3 DNA reads as TGTGCCAGCAGCTTACGCCTAGCGGGAGTGAGGTACACAGATACGCAGTATTTT. Amino acids: CASSLRLAGVRYTDTQYF. The chain employs TRBV7-2 and TRBJ2-3; 10 bases are a match to TRBD2. V gave up 2 bases and J gave up 2 bases; unmatched junction bases: 10. CDR1 is SGHTA and CDR2 is FQGNSA in the germline V gene. The CDR3 length is 18 residues.

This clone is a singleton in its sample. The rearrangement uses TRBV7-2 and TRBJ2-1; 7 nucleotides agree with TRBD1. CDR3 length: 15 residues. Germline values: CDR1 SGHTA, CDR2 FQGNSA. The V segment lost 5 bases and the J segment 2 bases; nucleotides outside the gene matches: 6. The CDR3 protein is CASSDYRGAYNEQFF. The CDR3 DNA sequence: TGTGCCAGCAGCGATTACAGGGGCGCCTACAATGAGCAGTTCTTC.

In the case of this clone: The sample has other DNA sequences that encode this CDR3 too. The CDR3 loop is CASSSGQSQETQYF. The CDR3 DNA sequence: TGTGCCAGCAGTTCCGGACAGTCCCAAGAGACCCAGTACTTC. The genes are TRBV28 and TRBJ2-5, with D possibly being TRBD1 (6 bases). Trimming cost V 4 bases and J 1 base, with 10 bases left between them. The CDR3 spans 14 residues. Germline V CDR1 and CDR2: MDHEN, SYDVKM.

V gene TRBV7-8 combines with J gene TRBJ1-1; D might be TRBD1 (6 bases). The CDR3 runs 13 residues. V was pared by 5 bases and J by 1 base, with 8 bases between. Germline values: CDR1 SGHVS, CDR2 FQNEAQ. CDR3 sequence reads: CASSPQGNTEAFF. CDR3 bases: TGTGCCAGCAGCCCACAGGGGAACACTGAAGCTTTCTTT. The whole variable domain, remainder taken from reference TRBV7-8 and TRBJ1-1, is GAGVSQSPRYKVAKRGQDVALRCDPISGHVSLFWYQQALGQGPEFLTYFQNEAQLDKSGLPSDRFFAERPEGSVSTLKIQRTQQEDSAVYLCASSPQGNTEAFFGQGTRLTVV.

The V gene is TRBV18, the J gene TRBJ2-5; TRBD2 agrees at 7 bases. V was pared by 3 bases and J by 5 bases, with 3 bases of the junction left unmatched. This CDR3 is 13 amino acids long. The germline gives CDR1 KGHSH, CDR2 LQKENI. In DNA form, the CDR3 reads TGTGCCAGCTCACCCGGAGCGGGGGAGACCCAGTACTTC. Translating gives CASSPGAGETQYF.

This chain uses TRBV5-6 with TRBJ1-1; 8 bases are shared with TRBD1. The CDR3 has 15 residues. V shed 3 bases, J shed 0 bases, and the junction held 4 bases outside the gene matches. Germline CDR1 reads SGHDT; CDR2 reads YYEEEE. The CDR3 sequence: CASSWQGAVNTEAFF. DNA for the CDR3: TGTGCCAGCAGCTGGCAGGGGGCGGTGAACACTGAAGCTTTCTTT. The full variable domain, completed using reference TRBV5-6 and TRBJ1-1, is DAGVTQSPTHLIKTRGQQVTLRCSPKSGHDTVSWYQQALGQGPQFIFQYYEEEERQRGNFPDRFSGHQFPNYSSELNVNALLLGDSALYLCASSWQGAVNTEAFFGQGTRLTVV.

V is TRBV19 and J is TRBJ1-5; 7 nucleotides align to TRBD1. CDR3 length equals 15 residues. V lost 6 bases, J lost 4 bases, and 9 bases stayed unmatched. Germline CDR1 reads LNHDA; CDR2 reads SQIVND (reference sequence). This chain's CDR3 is CASRNTGAPNQPQHF. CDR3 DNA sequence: TGTGCCAGTAGAAACACAGGGGCCCCGAATCAGCCCCAGCATTTT.

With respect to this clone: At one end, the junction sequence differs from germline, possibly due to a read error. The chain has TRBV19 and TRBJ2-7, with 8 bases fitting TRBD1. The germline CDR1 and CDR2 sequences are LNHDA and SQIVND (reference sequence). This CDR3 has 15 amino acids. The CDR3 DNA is TGTGCCAATAGTAGAAAGGGACAGGACCGCTACGAGCAGTACTTC. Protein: CANSRKGQDRYEQYF.

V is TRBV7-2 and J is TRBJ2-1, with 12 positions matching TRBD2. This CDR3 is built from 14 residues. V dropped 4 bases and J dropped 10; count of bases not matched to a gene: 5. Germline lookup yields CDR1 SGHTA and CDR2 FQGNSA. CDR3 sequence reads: CASSWGTSGPEQFF. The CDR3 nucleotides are TGTGCCAGCAGCTGGGGGACTAGCGGGCCCGAGCAGTTCTTC.

CDR3 in amino acids: CASSPPNSGGALDTQYF. DNA of the CDR3: TGTGCCAGCTCACCACCGAACAGCGGGGGGGCCTTAGATACGCAGTATTTT. This sequence joins TRBV18 and TRBJ2-3; 10 bases line up with TRBD2. From germline, CDR1 is KGHSH and CDR2 LQKENI. V lost 0 bases, J lost 5 bases, and 8 bases stayed unmatched. This CDR3 contains 17 residues.

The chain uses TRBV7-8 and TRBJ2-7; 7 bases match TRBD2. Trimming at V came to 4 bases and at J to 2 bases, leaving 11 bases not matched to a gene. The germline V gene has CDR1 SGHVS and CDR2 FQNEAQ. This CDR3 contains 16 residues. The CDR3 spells CASSSEIRAGTYEQYF. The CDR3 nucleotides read TGTGCCAGCAGCTCAGAAATTCGAGCGGGGACCTACGAGCAGTACTTC.

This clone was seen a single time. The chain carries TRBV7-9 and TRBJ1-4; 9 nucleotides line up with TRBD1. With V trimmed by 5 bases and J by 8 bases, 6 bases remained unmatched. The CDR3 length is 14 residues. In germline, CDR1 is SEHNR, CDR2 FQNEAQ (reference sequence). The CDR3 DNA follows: TGTGCCAGCAGCCCAGGACAGGGGCAGGAAAAACTGTTTTTT. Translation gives CASSPGQGQEKLFF.

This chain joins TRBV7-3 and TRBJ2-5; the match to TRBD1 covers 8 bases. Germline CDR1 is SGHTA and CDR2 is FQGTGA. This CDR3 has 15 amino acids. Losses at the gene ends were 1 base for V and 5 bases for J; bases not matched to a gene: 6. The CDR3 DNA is TGTGCCAGCAGCTTAAGGGCAGGGGGCGAGGAGACCCAGTACTTC. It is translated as CASSLRAGGEETQYF.

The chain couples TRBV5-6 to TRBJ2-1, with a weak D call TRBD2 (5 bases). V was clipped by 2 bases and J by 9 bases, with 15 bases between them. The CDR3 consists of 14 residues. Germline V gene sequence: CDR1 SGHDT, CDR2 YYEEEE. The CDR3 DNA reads TGTGCCAGCAGCTTTTATGGGAGTTCCGGTGAGCAGTTCTTC. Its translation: CASSFYGSSGEQFF.

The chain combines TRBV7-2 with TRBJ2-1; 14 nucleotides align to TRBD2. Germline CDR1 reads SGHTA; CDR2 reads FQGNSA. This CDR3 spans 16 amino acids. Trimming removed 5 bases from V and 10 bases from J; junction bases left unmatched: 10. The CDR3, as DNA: TGTGCCAGCAGCCCACCGGGACTAGCGGGAGTTGGCGAGCAGTTCTTC. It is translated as CASSPPGLAGVGEQFF. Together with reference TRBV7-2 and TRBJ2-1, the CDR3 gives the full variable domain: GAGVSQSPSNKVTEKGKDVELRCDPISGHTALYWYRQSLGQGLEFLIYFQGNSAPDKSGLPSDRFSAERTGGSVSTLTIQRTQQEDSAVYLCASSPPGLAGVGEQFFGPGTRLTVL.

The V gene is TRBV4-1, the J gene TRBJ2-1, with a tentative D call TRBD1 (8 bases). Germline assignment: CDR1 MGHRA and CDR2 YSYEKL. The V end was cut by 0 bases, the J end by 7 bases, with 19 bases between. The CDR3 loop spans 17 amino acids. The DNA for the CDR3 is TGCGCCAGCAGCCAAGATAAGTGGTACAGGGGGGGAAATGAGCAGTTCTTC. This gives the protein CASSQDKWYRGGNEQFF.

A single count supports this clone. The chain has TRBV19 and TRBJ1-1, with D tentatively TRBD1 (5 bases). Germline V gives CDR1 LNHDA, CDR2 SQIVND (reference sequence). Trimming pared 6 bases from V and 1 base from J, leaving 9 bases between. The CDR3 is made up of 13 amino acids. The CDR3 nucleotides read TGTGCCAGTAGGCGGGGGGGGAACACTGAAGCTTTCTTT. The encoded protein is CASRRGGNTEAFF.

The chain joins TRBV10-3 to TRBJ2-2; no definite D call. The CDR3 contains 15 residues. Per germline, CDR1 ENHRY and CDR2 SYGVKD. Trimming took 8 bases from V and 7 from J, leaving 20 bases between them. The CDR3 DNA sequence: TGTGCCATCGGCCACCCCATAGCAGACGGCGGGGAGCTGTTTTTT. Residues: CAIGHPIADGGELFF.

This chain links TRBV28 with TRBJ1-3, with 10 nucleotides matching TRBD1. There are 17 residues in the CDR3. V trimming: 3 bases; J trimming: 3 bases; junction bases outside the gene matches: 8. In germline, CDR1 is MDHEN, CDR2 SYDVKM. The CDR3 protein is CASSFRRQGAGGNTIYF. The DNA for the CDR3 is TGTGCCAGCAGTTTCCGGAGACAGGGGGCCGGTGGAAACACCATATATTTT.

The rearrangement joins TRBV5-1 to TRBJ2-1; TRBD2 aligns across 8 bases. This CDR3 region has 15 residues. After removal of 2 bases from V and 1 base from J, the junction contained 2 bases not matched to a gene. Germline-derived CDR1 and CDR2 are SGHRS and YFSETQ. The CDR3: CASSFAGGSYNEQFF. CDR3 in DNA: TGCGCCAGCAGCTTCGCGGGGGGTTCCTACAATGAGCAGTTCTTC.

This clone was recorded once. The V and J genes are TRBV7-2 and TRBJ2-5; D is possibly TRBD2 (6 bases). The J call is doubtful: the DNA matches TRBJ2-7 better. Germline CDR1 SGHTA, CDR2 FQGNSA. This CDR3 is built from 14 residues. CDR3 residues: CASSLSGVSYEQYF. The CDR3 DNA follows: TGTGCCAGCAGCTTATCGGGAGTGTCCTACGAGCAGTACTTC.